The 18 T cell receptor beta chains below all came from one sample that was sequenced in a study of blood T cell repertoires in COVID-19. Produced via immunoSEQ multiplex PCR; TCRdb's table is partial and in-frame only. The sample has under 350,000 clones, 85% to 90% seen once. What was sequenced was peripheral blood. Receptors originate from a woman aged 25 to 45 with COVID-19, enrolled during active disease.

The CDR3 is CAFQGGSSGGATDTQYF. CDR3 nucleotides: TGTGCCTTCCAAGGTGGGAGTAGCGGGGGTGCAACAGATACGCAGTATTTT. This sequence joins TRBV5-4 and TRBJ2-3, with 9 bases matching TRBD2. V lost 10 bases and J lost 3; bases outside the gene matches: 18. Per germline, CDR1 SGHNT and CDR2 YYREEE (reference sequence). The CDR3 contains 17 residues.

The chain joins TRBV10-3 to TRBJ2-7; 13 bases line up with TRBD2. Germline V lookup: CDR1 ENHRY, CDR2 SYGVKD. The CDR3 runs to 18 residues. The ends lost 0 bases at V and 7 bases at J; junction bases unmatched: 12. The DNA of the CDR3 is TGTGCCATCAGTGAGTCAGGCTTGACTAGCGGGGGGCCGTGGGAGCAGTACGTC. It translates to CAISESGLTSGGPWEQYV.

The chain carries TRBV18 and TRBJ2-5; TRBD2 matches at 11 bases. CDR3 size: 15 residues. The J segment lost 2 bases and the V segment lost 3 bases, leaving 2 bases of the junction unmatched. The germline V gene encodes CDR1 KGHSH and CDR2 LQKENI. CDR3: CASSPGLAAQETQYF. The CDR3 DNA reads as TGTGCCAGCTCACCGGGACTAGCGGCACAAGAGACCCAGTACTTC.

The chain combines TRBV14 with TRBJ2-3; 10 bases are shared with TRBD2. The CDR3 is made up of 15 amino acids. Germline CDR1 and CDR2: SGHDN and FVKESK. V lost 4 bases and J lost 4; bases outside the gene matches: 5. In DNA form, the CDR3 reads TGTGCCAGCAGCCGGACTAGCGGCGTTGCAGATACGCAGTATTTT. Translating gives CASSRTSGVADTQYF.

This chain links TRBV2 with TRBJ1-4; D not resolved. Per germline, CDR1 SNHLY and CDR2 FYNNEI. The length of the CDR3 is 11 residues. V dropped 4 bases and J dropped 8 bases, with 5 bases sitting between them. CDR3 in amino acids: CASSGEEKLFF. CDR3 nucleotide sequence: TGTGCCAGCAGTGGTGAGGAAAAACTGTTTTTT.

This clone showed up just once. The chain carries TRBV5-4 and TRBJ1-1; D possibly corresponds to TRBD1 (5 bases). The V end was cut by 4 bases, the J end by 1 base, with 11 bases between. The CDR3 is 14 amino acids. The germline gives CDR1 SGHNT, CDR2 YYREEE (reference sequence). CDR3 coding DNA: TGTGCCAGCAGCCCAAGGGGAGGGAACACTGAAGCTTTCTTT. Amino acid sequence: CASSPRGGNTEAFF.

V is TRBV27 and J is TRBJ2-7; D not certain. Trimming left V 3 bases short and J 4 bases short, with 10 bases between. CDR1 and CDR2 from the germline V gene are MNHEY and SMNVEV (reference sequence). The CDR3 contains 13 residues. The chain's CDR3 is CASSLSPGYEQYF. The CDR3, as DNA: TGTGCCAGCAGTTTGAGTCCAGGTTACGAGCAGTACTTC.

The chain is built from TRBV12-3 or TRBV12-4 and TRBJ1-2, with D uncertain. The CDR3 totals 11 residues. V lost 11 bases to trimming and J lost 4 bases, with 11 bases between them. CDR3 sequence reads: CAARRFYGYTF. The CDR3 DNA sequence: TGTGCCGCGAGGCGTTTCTATGGCTACACCTTC.

The genes are TRBV4-3 and TRBJ2-2; D might be TRBD2 (6 bases). The germline V gene has CDR1 LGHNA and CDR2 YSLEER. This CDR3 has 17 amino acids. Between the trimmed V and J ends, which lost 0 bases and 2 bases, there was a span of 13 bases. The CDR3 protein is CASSQDMGLTNTGELFF. The CDR3 DNA is TGCGCCAGCAGCCAAGATATGGGACTGACTAACACCGGGGAGCTGTTTTTT.

The chain uses TRBV11-3 and TRBJ2-5, with TRBD1 as a possible D gene (6 bases). V was pared by 1 base and J by 5 bases, with 20 bases between. In germline, CDR1 is SGHNT, CDR2 YENEEA. This CDR3 contains 17 residues. The CDR3 loop reads CASSLGRGTHEEETQYF. The CDR3 coding sequence is TGTGCCAGCAGCTTAGGCCGAGGGACACACGAAGAGGAGACCCAGTACTTC.

This sequence joins TRBV29-1 and TRBJ2-7, with 7 bases fitting TRBD1. V trimming: 6 bases; J trimming: 1 base; junction bases outside the gene matches: 6. The germline gives CDR1 SQVTM, CDR2 ANQGSEA. This CDR3 is built from 13 residues. The CDR3 loop reads CSVDDRDSYEQYF. The CDR3 bases are TGCAGCGTGGATGACAGGGATTCCTACGAGCAGTACTTC.

The chain recombines TRBV3-1 (or the pseudogene TRBV3-2) with TRBJ2-3, with D possibly TRBD2 on 7 matching bases. The V gene lost 2 bases and the J gene lost 7 bases, with 13 bases spanning the gap. The CDR3 loop spans 14 amino acids. The germline V gene encodes CDR1 LGHDT and CDR2 YNNKEL (reference sequence). CDR3 region: CASSQSGDMYTQYF. The CDR3, as DNA: TGTGCCAGCAGCCAAAGCGGGGACATGTATACGCAGTATTTT.

The sample holds a few counts of this clone. The V call is TRBV5-5, the J call TRBJ1-1; 7 bases align to TRBD1. The CDR3 totals 13 residues. Germline loops: CDR1 SGHKS, CDR2 YYEKEE (reference sequence). After removal of 4 bases from V and 4 bases from J, the junction contained 4 bases not matched to a gene. The CDR3 sequence: CASSVTGVTEAFF. Written as DNA, the CDR3 is TGTGCCAGCAGCGTTACAGGGGTCACTGAAGCTTTCTTT.

The V call is TRBV30, the J call TRBJ2-2; D may be TRBD2 (7 bases). V was trimmed by 6 bases and J by 6 bases, leaving 17 bases between them. Germline V CDR1 and CDR2: GTSNPN, SVGIG (reference sequence). There are 14 residues in the CDR3. The CDR3 region has the DNA TGTGCCTGCCGGGGGGACATCAACCCCGGGGAGCTGTTTTTT. Translating it yields CACRGDINPGELFF.

The J gene is TRBJ1-4, the V gene TRBV19; 7 nucleotides match TRBD1. The V gene end was trimmed by 3 bases and the J gene end by 7 bases; junction bases not matched to a gene: 8. The CDR3 runs to 15 residues. Germline CDR1 reads LNHDA; CDR2 reads SQIVND (reference sequence). In DNA, the CDR3 is TGTGCCAGTAGTATCGATGGGGGACAGACTGAAAAACTGTTTTTT. This gives the protein CASSIDGGQTEKLFF.

J is TRBJ1-3 and V is TRBV3-1 (or the pseudogene TRBV3-2), with a tentative D call TRBD1 (5 bases). V gave up 2 bases and J gave up 10 bases, with 15 bases separating them. CDR1 is LGHDT and CDR2 is YNNKEL in the germline V gene (reference sequence). CDR3 length equals 14 residues. This CDR3 is CASSQLGLSGTIYF. CDR3 nucleotide sequence: TGTGCCAGCAGCCAATTGGGCCTTTCAGGGACCATATATTTT.

This chain links TRBV6-6 with TRBJ2-3; D gene unclear. Germline lookup yields CDR1 MNHNY and CDR2 SVGAGI (reference sequence). V lost 10 bases and J 0 bases, leaving 11 bases between the germline ends. The CDR3 sequence is 13 residues long. The CDR3 loop is CATLLSSTDTQYF. In nucleotides, the CDR3 is TGTGCCACCCTCCTTTCTAGCACAGATACGCAGTATTTT.

The CDR3 nucleotides read TGTGCCAGCGCTTGGGGCGGATCCTACGAGCAGTACTTC. Its protein product is CASAWGGSYEQYF. The chain employs TRBV11-1 and TRBJ2-7; D might be TRBD1 (5 bases). The CDR3 is made up of 13 amino acids. Trimming pared 8 bases from V and 1 base from J, leaving 12 bases between. The germline CDR1 and CDR2 sequences are SGHAT and FQDESV (reference sequence).